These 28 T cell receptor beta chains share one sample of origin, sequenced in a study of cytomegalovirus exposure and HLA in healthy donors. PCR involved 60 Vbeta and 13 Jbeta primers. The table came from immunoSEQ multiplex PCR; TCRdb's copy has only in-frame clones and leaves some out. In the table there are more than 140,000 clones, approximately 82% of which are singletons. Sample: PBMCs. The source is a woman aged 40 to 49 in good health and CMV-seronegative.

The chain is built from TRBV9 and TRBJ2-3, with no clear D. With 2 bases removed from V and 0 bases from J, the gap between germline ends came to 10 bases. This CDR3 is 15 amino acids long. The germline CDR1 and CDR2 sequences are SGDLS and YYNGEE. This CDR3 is CASSVTAISTDTQYF. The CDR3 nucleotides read TGTGCCAGCAGCGTGACTGCTATTAGCACAGATACGCAGTATTTT. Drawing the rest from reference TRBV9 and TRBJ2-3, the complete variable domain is DSGVTQTPKHLITATGQRVTLRCSPRSGDLSVYWYQQSLDQGLQFLIQYYNGEERAKGNILERFSAQQFPDLHSELNLSSLELGDSALYFCASSVTAISTDTQYFGPGTRLTVL.

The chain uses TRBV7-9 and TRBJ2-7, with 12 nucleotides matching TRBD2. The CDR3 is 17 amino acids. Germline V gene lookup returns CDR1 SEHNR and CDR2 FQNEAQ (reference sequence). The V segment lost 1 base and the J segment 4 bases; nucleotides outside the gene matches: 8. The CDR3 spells CASSLDARLAGVYEQYF. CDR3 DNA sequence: TGTGCCAGCAGCTTAGACGCCCGACTAGCGGGAGTTTACGAGCAGTACTTC.

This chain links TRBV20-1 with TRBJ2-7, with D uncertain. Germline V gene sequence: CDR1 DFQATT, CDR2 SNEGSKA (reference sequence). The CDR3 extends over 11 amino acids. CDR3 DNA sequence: TGCAGCCCTCAGGCCGGCTACGAGCAGTACTTC. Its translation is CSPQAGYEQYF.

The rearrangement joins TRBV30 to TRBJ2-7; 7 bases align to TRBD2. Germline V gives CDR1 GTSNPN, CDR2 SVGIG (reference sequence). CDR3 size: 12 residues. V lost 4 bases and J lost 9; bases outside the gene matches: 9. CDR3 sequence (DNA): TGTGCCTGGACCCAATCGGGGGGAGTGCAGTACTTC. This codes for CAWTQSGGVQYF. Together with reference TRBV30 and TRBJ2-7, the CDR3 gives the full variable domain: SQTIHQWPATLVQPVGSPLSLECTVEGTSNPNLYWYRQAAGRGLQLLFYSVGIGQISSEVPQNLSASRPQDRQFILSSKKLLLSDSGFYLCAWTQSGGVQYFGPGTRLTVT.

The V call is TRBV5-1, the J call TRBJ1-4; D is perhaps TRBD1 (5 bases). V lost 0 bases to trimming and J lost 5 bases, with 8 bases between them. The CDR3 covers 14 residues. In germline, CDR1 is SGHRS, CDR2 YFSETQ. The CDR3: CASSLGQPNEKLFF. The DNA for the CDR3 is TGCGCCAGCAGCTTGGGACAGCCGAATGAAAAACTGTTTTTT.

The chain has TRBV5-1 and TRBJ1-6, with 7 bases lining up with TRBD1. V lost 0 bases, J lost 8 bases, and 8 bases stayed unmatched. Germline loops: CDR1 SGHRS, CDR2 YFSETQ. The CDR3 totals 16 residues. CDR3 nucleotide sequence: TGCGCCAGCAGCTTGGCCTACAGGGGTCGTGATTCACCCCTCCACTTT. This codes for CASSLAYRGRDSPLHF.

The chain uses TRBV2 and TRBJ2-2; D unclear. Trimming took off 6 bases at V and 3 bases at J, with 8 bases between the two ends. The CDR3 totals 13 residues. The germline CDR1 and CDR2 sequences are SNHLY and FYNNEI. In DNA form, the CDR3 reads TGTGCCAGCAGCCCCAGTGACACCGGGGAGCTGTTTTTT. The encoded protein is CASSPSDTGELFF.

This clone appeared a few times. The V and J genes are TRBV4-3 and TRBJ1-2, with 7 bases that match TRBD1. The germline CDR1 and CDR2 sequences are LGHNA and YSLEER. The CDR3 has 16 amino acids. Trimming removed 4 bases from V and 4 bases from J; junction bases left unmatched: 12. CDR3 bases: TGCGCCAGCAGCCGGGACAGCAATGCCTTAACCTATGGCTACACCTTC. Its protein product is CASSRDSNALTYGYTF.

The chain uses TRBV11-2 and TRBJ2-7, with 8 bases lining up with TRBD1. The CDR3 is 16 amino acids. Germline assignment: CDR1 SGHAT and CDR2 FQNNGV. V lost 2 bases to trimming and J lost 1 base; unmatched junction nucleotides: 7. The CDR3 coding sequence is TGTGCCAGCAGCTTAAGAGGGCAGGGGGCTTCCTACGAGCAGTACTTC. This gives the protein CASSLRGQGASYEQYF.

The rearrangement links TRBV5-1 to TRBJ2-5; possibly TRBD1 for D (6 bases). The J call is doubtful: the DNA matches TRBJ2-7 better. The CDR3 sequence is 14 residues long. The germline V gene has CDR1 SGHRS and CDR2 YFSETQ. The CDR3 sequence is CASSLMPGEYEQYF. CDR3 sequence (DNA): TGCGCCAGCAGCTTGATGCCAGGGGAGTACGAGCAGTACTTC.

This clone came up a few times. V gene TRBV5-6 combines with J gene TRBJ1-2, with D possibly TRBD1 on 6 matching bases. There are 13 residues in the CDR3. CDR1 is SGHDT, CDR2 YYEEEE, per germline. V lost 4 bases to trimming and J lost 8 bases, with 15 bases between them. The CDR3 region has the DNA TGTGCCAGCAGCCTGGGGGCAGGTAAGGGCTACACCTTC. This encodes CASSLGAGKGYTF.

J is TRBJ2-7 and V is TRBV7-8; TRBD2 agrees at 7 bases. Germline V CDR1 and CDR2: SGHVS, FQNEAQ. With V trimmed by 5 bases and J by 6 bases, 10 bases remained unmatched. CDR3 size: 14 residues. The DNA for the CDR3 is TGTGCCAGCAGCCCCTACACGACGGGGGGCGAGCAGTACTTC. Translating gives CASSPYTTGGEQYF.

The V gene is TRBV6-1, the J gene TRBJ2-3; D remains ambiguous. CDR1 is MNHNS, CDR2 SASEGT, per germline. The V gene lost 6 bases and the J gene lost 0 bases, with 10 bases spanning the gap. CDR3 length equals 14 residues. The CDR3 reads CASRPTFSTDTQYF. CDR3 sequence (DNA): TGTGCCAGCAGACCGACATTCAGCACAGATACGCAGTATTTT.

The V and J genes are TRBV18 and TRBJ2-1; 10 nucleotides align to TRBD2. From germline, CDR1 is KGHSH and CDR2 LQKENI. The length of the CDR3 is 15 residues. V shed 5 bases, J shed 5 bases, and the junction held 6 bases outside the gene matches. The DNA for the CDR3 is TGTGCCAGCTCAAGGGGGACTAGCGCCCACAATGAGCAGTTCTTC. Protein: CASSRGTSAHNEQFF.

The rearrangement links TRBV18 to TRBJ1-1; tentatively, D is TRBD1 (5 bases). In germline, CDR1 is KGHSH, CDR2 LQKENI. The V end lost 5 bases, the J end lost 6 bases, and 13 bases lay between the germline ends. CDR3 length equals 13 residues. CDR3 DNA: TGTGCCAGCTCAACCTCTGGGGGGGCTGAAGCTTTCTTT. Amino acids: CASSTSGGAEAFF.

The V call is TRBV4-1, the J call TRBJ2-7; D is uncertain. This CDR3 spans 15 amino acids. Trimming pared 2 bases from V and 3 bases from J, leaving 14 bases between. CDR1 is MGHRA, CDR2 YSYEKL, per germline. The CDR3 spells CASSQFLIRSYEQYF. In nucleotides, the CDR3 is TGCGCCAGCAGCCAATTTTTGATTAGAAGCTACGAGCAGTACTTC.

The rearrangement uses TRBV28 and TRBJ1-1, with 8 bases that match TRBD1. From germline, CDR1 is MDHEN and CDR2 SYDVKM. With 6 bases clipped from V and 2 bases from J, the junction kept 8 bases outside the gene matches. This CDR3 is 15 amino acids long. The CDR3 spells CASRSSGTGNTEAFF. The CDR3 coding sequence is TGTGCCAGCAGGTCCTCCGGGACAGGTAACACTGAAGCTTTCTTT.

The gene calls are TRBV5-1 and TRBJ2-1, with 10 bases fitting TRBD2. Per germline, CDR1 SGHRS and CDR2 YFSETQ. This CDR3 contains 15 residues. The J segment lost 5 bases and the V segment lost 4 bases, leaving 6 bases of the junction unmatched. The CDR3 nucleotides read TGCGCCAGCAGCATACGGACTAGCGGCGACAATGAGCAGTTCTTC. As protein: CASSIRTSGDNEQFF.

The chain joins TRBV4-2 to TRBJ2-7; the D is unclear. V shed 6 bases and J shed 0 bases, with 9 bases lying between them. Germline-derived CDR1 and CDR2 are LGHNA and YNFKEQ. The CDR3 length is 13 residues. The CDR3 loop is CASRSASSYEQYF. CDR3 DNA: TGTGCCAGCAGGTCCGCTAGCTCCTACGAGCAGTACTTC.

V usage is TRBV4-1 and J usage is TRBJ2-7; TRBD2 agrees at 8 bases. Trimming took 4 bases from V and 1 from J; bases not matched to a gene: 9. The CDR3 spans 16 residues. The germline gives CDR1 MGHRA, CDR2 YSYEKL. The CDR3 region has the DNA TGCGCCAGCAGCCCTTCGAGCGGGAGTCTATCCTACGAGCAGTACTTC. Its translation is CASSPSSGSLSYEQYF.

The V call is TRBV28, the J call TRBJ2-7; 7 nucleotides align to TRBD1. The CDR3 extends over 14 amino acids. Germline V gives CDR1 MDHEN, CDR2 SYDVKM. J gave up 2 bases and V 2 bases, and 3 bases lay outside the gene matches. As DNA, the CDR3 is TGTGCCAGCAGTTTACCCGGGACAGCCTACGAGCAGTACTTC. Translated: CASSLPGTAYEQYF.

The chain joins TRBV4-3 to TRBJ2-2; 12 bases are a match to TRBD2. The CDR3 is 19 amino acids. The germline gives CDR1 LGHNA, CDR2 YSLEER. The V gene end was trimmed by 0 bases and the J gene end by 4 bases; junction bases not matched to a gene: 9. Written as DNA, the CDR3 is TGCGCCAGCAGCCAAGATTTCCTAGCGGGAGGGTCGGGCACCGGGGAGCTGTTTTTT. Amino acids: CASSQDFLAGGSGTGELFF.

The chain's CDR3 is CASSQVARGTGYEAFF. The DNA of the CDR3 is TGTGCCAGCAGCCAAGTAGCTCGGGGGACCGGTTATGAAGCTTTCTTT. The chain recombines TRBV4-2 with TRBJ1-1, with D possibly being TRBD1 (5 bases). The V end lost 1 base, the J end lost 7 bases, and 19 bases lay between the germline ends. The CDR3 sequence is 16 residues long. In germline, CDR1 is LGHNA, CDR2 YNFKEQ.

The CDR3 region has the DNA TGCAGTGCCGTACACTACGAGCAGTACTTC. Its translation: CSAVHYEQYF. The chain has TRBV20-1 and TRBJ2-7, with D unclear. Trimming took 6 bases from V and 3 from J, leaving 6 bases between them. Germline assignment: CDR1 DFQATT and CDR2 SNEGSKA (reference sequence). The CDR3 runs 10 residues.

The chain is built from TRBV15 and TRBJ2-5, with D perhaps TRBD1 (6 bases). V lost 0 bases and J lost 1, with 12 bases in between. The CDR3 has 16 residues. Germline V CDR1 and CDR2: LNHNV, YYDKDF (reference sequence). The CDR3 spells CATSREMTGIQETQYF. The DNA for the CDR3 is TGTGCCACCAGCAGAGAGATGACAGGAATCCAAGAGACCCAGTACTTC.

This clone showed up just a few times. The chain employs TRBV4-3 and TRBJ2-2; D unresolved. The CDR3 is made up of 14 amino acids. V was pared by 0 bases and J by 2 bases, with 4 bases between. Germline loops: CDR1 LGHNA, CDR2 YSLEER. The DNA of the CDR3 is TGCGCCAGCAGCCAAGATCATAACACCGGGGAGCTGTTTTTT. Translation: CASSQDHNTGELFF.

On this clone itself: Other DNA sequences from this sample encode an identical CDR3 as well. The CDR3 protein is CASSSPGQRSGNTIYF. As DNA, the CDR3 is TGTGCCAGCAGTAGTCCGGGACAACGCTCTGGAAACACCATATATTTT. The gene calls are TRBV28 and TRBJ1-3; a possible D gene is TRBD1 (6 bases). The CDR3 loop spans 16 amino acids. V lost 5 bases to trimming and J lost 0 bases, with 14 bases between them. The germline gives CDR1 MDHEN, CDR2 SYDVKM.

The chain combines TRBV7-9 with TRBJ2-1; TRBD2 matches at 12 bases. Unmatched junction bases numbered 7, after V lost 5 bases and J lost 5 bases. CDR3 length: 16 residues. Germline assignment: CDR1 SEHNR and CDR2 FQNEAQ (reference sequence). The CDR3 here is CASSITSGRNHNEQFF. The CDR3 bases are TGTGCCAGCAGCATTACTAGCGGGAGGAACCACAATGAGCAGTTCTTC.